The 32 T cell receptor beta chains in this list originate from one sample, sequenced in a study of beta chain features in type 1 diabetes. Reverse transcription of all isolated RNA meant that expressed TCRB transcripts were sequenced. Data came from immunoSEQ multiplex PCR; TCRdb stores just in-frame clones and leaves some out. Of over 300,000 clones listed, 7.5% to 9% are singletons. The sequencing sample was made of central memory CD4+ T cells from blood. Receptor source: a woman between 18 and 29 years old in good health.

This clone was counted between two and nine times. The J gene is TRBJ2-1, the V gene TRBV4-2; 7 bases agree with TRBD2. CDR3 size: 18 residues. With 1 base clipped from V and 4 bases from J, the junction kept 13 bases outside the gene matches. CDR1 is LGHNA, CDR2 YNFKEQ, per germline. The CDR3 protein is CASSQGHKLATKYNEQFF. The CDR3 coding sequence is TGTGCCAGCAGCCAAGGACACAAACTAGCGACAAAATACAATGAGCAGTTCTTC.

This clone was counted between two and nine times. This chain links TRBV5-4 with TRBJ2-1, with 10 bases lining up with TRBD1. Germline V CDR1 and CDR2: SGHNT, YYREEE (reference sequence). J lost 6 bases, V lost 0 bases, and 3 bases had no gene match. The CDR3 has 15 residues. The CDR3 region has the DNA TGTGCCAGCAGCTTGGGCCGGGACAGGGGCAATGAGCAGTTCTTC. This gives the protein CASSLGRDRGNEQFF. The full variable domain, with the rest looked up from reference TRBV5-4 and TRBJ2-1, is ETGVTQSPTHLIKTRGQQVTLRCSSQSGHNTVSWYQQALGQGPQFIFQYYREEENGRGNFPPRFSGLQFPNYSSELNVNALELDDSALYLCASSLGRDRGNEQFFGPGTRLTVL.

The J gene is TRBJ2-7, the V gene TRBV7-9; D remains unclear. There are 12 residues in the CDR3. Germline lookup yields CDR1 SEHNR and CDR2 FQNEAQ (reference sequence). V shed 2 bases and J shed 6 bases, with 8 bases lying between them. The CDR3 DNA follows: TGTGCCAGCAGCTTAACGGTAATCGAGCAGTACTTC. The encoded protein is CASSLTVIEQYF.

The chain links TRBV7-9 to TRBJ1-3; possible D gene TRBD1, 5 bases. Germline V gives CDR1 SEHNR, CDR2 FQNEAQ (reference sequence). The CDR3 is 14 amino acids. Trimming shortened V by 2 bases and J by 7 bases, and 12 bases separated the two germline ends. CDR3 nucleotides: TGTGCCAGCAGCTTATCTATTAGGGGTAACACCATATATTTT. It is translated as CASSLSIRGNTIYF. Looking up the rest from reference TRBV7-9 and TRBJ1-3 gives the full variable domain: DTGVSQNPRHKITKRGQNVTFRCDPISEHNRLYWYRQTLGQGPEFLTYFQNEAQLEKSRLLSDRFSAERPKGSFSTLEIQRTEQGDSAMYLCASSLSIRGNTIYFGEGSWLTVV.

The CDR3 DNA is TGTGCCATCTCCGACACAAACACCGGGGAGCTGTTTTTT. Its protein is CAISDTNTGELFF. The chain links TRBV10-3 to TRBJ2-2, with D hard to call. Trimming took 8 bases from V and 2 from J, leaving 9 bases between them. Germline assignment: CDR1 ENHRY and CDR2 SYGVKD. The CDR3 length is 13 residues.

This clone was found a few times. The rearrangement uses TRBV6-5 and TRBJ2-4; D uncertain. V lost 5 bases and J lost 1, with 9 bases in between. The length of the CDR3 is 14 residues. The V gene's germline CDR1 is MNHEY and CDR2 SVGAGI. The DNA for the CDR3 is TGTGCCAGCAGTCTAGATTTGGCCAAAAACATTCAGTACTTC. Amino acids: CASSLDLAKNIQYF.

In its sample, this clone was seen a few times. V gene TRBV9 combines with J gene TRBJ2-1; D is possibly TRBD1 (5 bases). V was cut by 1 base and J by 8 bases, with 16 bases left in between. Germline lookup yields CDR1 SGDLS and CDR2 YYNGEE. CDR3 size: 15 residues. The chain's CDR3 is CASSVQGGLVDEQFF. The CDR3, as DNA: TGTGCCAGCAGCGTACAGGGTGGGCTGGTGGATGAGCAGTTCTTC.

V usage is TRBV5-4 and J usage is TRBJ1-1; 9 positions agree with TRBD1. Germline assignment: CDR1 SGHNT and CDR2 YYREEE (reference sequence). The junction had 7 bases not matched to a gene; V was cut back by 4 bases and J by 6 bases. The CDR3 is 14 residues long. CDR3 sequence reads: CASSLRDRDSEAFF. The DNA of the CDR3 is TGTGCCAGCAGCCTACGGGACAGGGATTCTGAAGCTTTCTTT.

The rearrangement uses TRBV7-3 and TRBJ2-2; maybe TRBD1 (7 bases). The V and J ends lost 1 base and 1 base respectively, with 19 bases between them. This CDR3 spans 19 amino acids. Germline CDR1 SGHTA, CDR2 FQGTGA. The CDR3, as DNA: TGTGCCAGCAGCTTAATGCCGTCTGGCGGGACAGTGAACACCGGGGAGCTGTTTTTT. Amino acids: CASSLMPSGGTVNTGELFF.

This clone has only a few counts. The rearrangement joins TRBV4-3 to TRBJ2-7, with 10 bases fitting TRBD1. In germline, CDR1 is LGHNA, CDR2 YSLEER. The CDR3 runs 16 residues. The V segment lost 1 base and the J segment 4 bases; nucleotides outside the gene matches: 7. For the CDR3, the DNA is TGCGCCAGCAGCCAAGGGCGCGGACAGGGGGGTTACGAGCAGTACTTC. It codes for CASSQGRGQGGYEQYF.

This clone turned up a few times. The chain employs TRBV2 and TRBJ2-3; D is uncertain. Per germline, CDR1 SNHLY and CDR2 FYNNEI. This CDR3 comprises 11 residues. Trimming cost V 6 bases and J 5 bases, with 6 bases left between them. The CDR3: CASRVQDTQYF. The CDR3 DNA reads TGTGCCAGCAGGGTACAAGATACGCAGTATTTT.

This clone turned up a few times. Other nucleotide sequences in the sample specify the same CDR3. V usage is TRBV7-2 and J usage is TRBJ2-1; D perhaps matches TRBD1 (5 bases). Trimming removed 0 bases from V and 10 bases from J, with 16 bases in between. Germline lookup yields CDR1 SGHTA and CDR2 FQGNSA. The CDR3 consists of 15 residues. This CDR3 reads CASSLAQGFAYEQFF. CDR3 nucleotides: TGTGCCAGCAGCTTAGCTCAGGGTTTTGCATACGAGCAGTTCTTC.

This chain uses TRBV6-5 with TRBJ1-2; no reliable D call. The germline gives CDR1 MNHEY, CDR2 SVGAGI. Between the trimmed V and J ends, which lost 7 bases and 4 bases, there was a span of 13 bases. The CDR3 totals 13 residues. The CDR3 spells CASKSDTSYGYTF. Written as DNA, the CDR3 is TGTGCCAGCAAGTCCGACACCTCCTATGGCTACACCTTC.

This clone occurred a few times. Other DNA sequences of this sample code for an identical CDR3. J is TRBJ1-1 and V is TRBV5-1; 7 bases fit TRBD1. V shed 3 bases, J shed 0 bases, and the junction held 2 bases outside the gene matches. The germline CDR1 and CDR2 sequences are SGHRS and YFSETQ. CDR3 length: 14 residues. CDR3 region: CASSWDSLNTEAFF. The DNA of the CDR3 is TGCGCCAGCAGCTGGGACAGCCTGAACACTGAAGCTTTCTTT.

There are many counts of this clone. The genes are TRBV7-9 and TRBJ2-7; 8 bases align to TRBD2. Germline CDR1 is SEHNR and CDR2 is FQNEAQ (reference sequence). The CDR3 is 15 amino acids. V shed 5 bases, J shed 6 bases, and the junction held 12 bases outside the gene matches. CDR3 region: CASSPRQERGGEQYF. Here the CDR3 DNA reads TGTGCCAGCAGCCCGCGGCAGGAACGGGGGGGCGAGCAGTACTTC.

The genes are TRBV28 and TRBJ2-1, with 14 bases fitting TRBD2. Germline CDR1 is MDHEN and CDR2 is SYDVKM. This CDR3 spans 17 amino acids. The junction had 4 bases not matched to a gene; V was cut back by 3 bases and J by 3 bases. CDR3 region: CASSLTSGRGGYNEQFF. The CDR3 DNA is TGTGCCAGCAGTTTGACTAGCGGGAGGGGTGGCTACAATGAGCAGTTCTTC.

Turning to this clone: Other DNA variants within this sample encode the same CDR3. The gene calls are TRBV20-1 and TRBJ2-1; no clear D gene. Germline CDR1 reads DFQATT; CDR2 reads SNEGSKA (reference sequence). The length of the CDR3 is 11 residues. V lost 0 bases to trimming and J lost 7 bases, with 4 bases between them. This chain's CDR3 is CSARDYNEQFF. DNA of the CDR3: TGCAGTGCTAGAGATTATAATGAGCAGTTCTTC.

The chain recombines TRBV19 with TRBJ1-5, with a tentative D call TRBD1 (5 bases). The CDR3 loop spans 16 amino acids. In germline, CDR1 is LNHDA, CDR2 SQIVND (reference sequence). V was trimmed by 5 bases and J by 0 bases, leaving 14 bases between them. CDR3 loop: CASSAAGGYSNQPQHF. The CDR3 bases are TGTGCCAGTAGTGCCGCCGGGGGTTATAGCAATCAGCCCCAGCATTTT.

This clone was seen more than once but under ten times. A read error may be the cause here, since a much bigger clone is one base away. The sample contains more than one DNA sequence encoding this CDR3. This chain joins TRBV7-9 and TRBJ1-5; D unresolved. Germline V gene lookup returns CDR1 SEHNR and CDR2 FQNEAQ (reference sequence). CDR3 length: 15 amino acids. Trimming removed 5 bases from V and 0 bases from J, with 11 bases in between. CDR3 sequence reads: CASSQDSGSNQPQHF. CDR3 DNA: TGTGCCAGCAGCCAAGATTCAGGTAGCAATCAGCCCCAGCATTTT.

This clone was seen only a few times. The chain couples TRBV7-2 to TRBJ2-1; the D is unclear. CDR1 and CDR2 (germline): SGHTA, FQGNSA. CDR3 length: 13 amino acids. The V and J ends lost 1 base and 8 bases respectively, with 9 bases between them. The CDR3 coding sequence is TGTGCCAGCAGCTTAGGGGCTGGAGATGAGCAGTTCTTC. Translating gives CASSLGAGDEQFF.

The chain has TRBV7-2 and TRBJ1-1, with TRBD1 matching over 7 bases. The germline V gene encodes CDR1 SGHTA and CDR2 FQGNSA. Trimming at V came to 5 bases and at J to 6 bases, leaving 18 bases not matched to a gene. The CDR3 is made up of 17 amino acids. CDR3 protein: CASSDRVWGSVRSEAFF. As DNA, the CDR3 is TGTGCCAGCAGCGACAGGGTTTGGGGGTCCGTCCGGTCTGAAGCTTTCTTT.

The rearrangement uses TRBV15 and TRBJ2-1, with 10 bases lining up with TRBD1. The V gene's germline CDR1 is LNHNV and CDR2 YYDKDF (reference sequence). The CDR3 totals 15 residues. V lost 3 bases, J lost 6 bases, and 5 bases stayed unmatched. Here the CDR3 DNA reads TGTGCCACCAGCAGCAGGGGACAGGGGTTCAATGAGCAGTTCTTC. The encoded protein is CATSSRGQGFNEQFF.

The V gene is TRBV7-2, the J gene TRBJ2-1; 9 nucleotides line up with TRBD1. This CDR3 region has 19 residues. Germline CDR1 is SGHTA and CDR2 is FQGNSA. The ends lost 2 bases at V and 0 bases at J; junction bases unmatched: 11. This CDR3 is CASSLTGQGTHSSYNEQFF. The CDR3 coding sequence is TGTGCCAGCAGCTTAACAGGACAGGGGACCCACAGCTCCTACAATGAGCAGTTCTTC.

There are a few counts of this clone. The chain uses TRBV13 and TRBJ2-5; D ambiguous. This CDR3 has 14 residues. V lost 7 bases and J 3 bases, leaving 15 bases between the germline ends. Germline-derived CDR1 and CDR2 are PRHDT and FYEKMQ (reference sequence). CDR3 residues: CASNLRAPEETQYF. CDR3 DNA sequence: TGTGCCAGCAACCTCCGGGCCCCTGAAGAGACCCAGTACTTC. The full variable domain, in which reference TRBV13 and TRBJ2-5 provide the parts outside the CDR3, is AAGVIQSPRHLIKEKRETATLKCYPIPRHDTVYWYQQGPGQDPQFLISFYEKMQSDKGSIPDRFSAQQFSDYHSELNMSSLELGDSALYFCASNLRAPEETQYFGPGTRLLVL.

This clone was counted only a few times. This chain uses TRBV27 with TRBJ2-7; 8 nucleotides line up with TRBD1. Per germline, CDR1 MNHEY and CDR2 SMNVEV (reference sequence). V shed 6 bases and J 3 bases; nucleotides not matched to a gene: 7. The CDR3 runs to 14 residues. As DNA, the CDR3 is TGTGCCAGCAGCAGATCGGGACAGGTCTACGAGCAGTACTTC. Its translation: CASSRSGQVYEQYF.

There are a few counts of this clone. One end of the junction is discordant with germline, which a read error may explain. The genes are TRBV7-7 and TRBJ2-3; D possibly corresponds to TRBD2 (7 bases). The CDR3 length is 16 residues. Germline lookup yields CDR1 SSHAT and CDR2 FNYEAQ (reference sequence). The CDR3 reads CASSLGGSSGKDTQYF. The CDR3 nucleotides are TGTGCTAGCAGCTTAGGGGGTTCTAGCGGCAAGGATACGCAGTATTTT.

Of note for this clone: At one end, the junction sequence differs from germline, possibly due to a read error. The chain joins TRBV6-5 to TRBJ2-1, with 9 nucleotides matching TRBD1. This CDR3 has 13 residues. The germline V gene encodes CDR1 MNHEY and CDR2 SVGAGI. CDR3 nucleotides: TGTGCCAGCAGTTACGCATCACAGGGGGCCCAACTCTTC. The encoded protein is CASSYASQGAQLF.

This clone was seen a few times. The rearrangement uses TRBV18 and TRBJ1-5; TRBD1 agrees at 7 bases. The germline CDR1 and CDR2 sequences are KGHSH and LQKENI. Trimming removed 5 bases from V and 4 bases from J; junction bases left unmatched: 2. This CDR3 comprises 13 residues. CDR3 DNA: TGTGCCAGCTCAGAGGGGGCAAATCAGCCCCAGCATTTT. Its protein is CASSEGANQPQHF.

V and J are TRBV6-5 and TRBJ2-5; 8 nucleotides align to TRBD2. This CDR3 region has 16 residues. Germline V gene lookup returns CDR1 MNHEY and CDR2 SVGAGI. Trimming took 0 bases from V and 3 from J; bases not matched to a gene: 6. The CDR3 region has the DNA TGTGCCAGCAGTTACTCAGTTCTAGCGGGTAAAGAGACCCAGTACTTC. Translation: CASSYSVLAGKETQYF.

The J gene is TRBJ1-1, the V gene TRBV25-1; D not resolved. CDR3 length equals 13 residues. Trimming took 7 bases from V and 3 from J, leaving 12 bases between them. CDR1 and CDR2 (germline): MGHDK, SYGVNS. In DNA form, the CDR3 reads TGTGCCAGCAAGATCAACAAGGACACTGAAGCTTTCTTT. It codes for CASKINKDTEAFF.

V and J are TRBV6-1 and TRBJ2-7; D unresolved. The V gene lost 2 bases and the J gene lost 4 bases, with 0 bases spanning the gap. The length of the CDR3 is 10 residues. Germline V gives CDR1 MNHNS, CDR2 SASEGT. The CDR3 loop is CASSEYEQYF. CDR3 DNA sequence: TGTGCCAGCAGTGAATACGAGCAGTACTTC.

This clone was counted ten times or more. The rearrangement joins TRBV2 to TRBJ2-7, with 8 bases that match TRBD1. V lost 6 bases to trimming and J lost 2 bases; unmatched junction nucleotides: 6. The CDR3 loop spans 14 amino acids. Germline CDR1 and CDR2: SNHLY and FYNNEI. DNA for the CDR3: TGTGCCAGCAGGGAACAGGGGGTCACCTACGAGCAGTACTTC. This encodes CASREQGVTYEQYF.